The 27 T cell receptor beta chains presented below share a single source sample, sequenced in a study of blood T cell repertoires in COVID-19. Assay: immunoSEQ multiplex PCR; the TCRdb copy retains only in-frame clones and omits some. The sample shows approximately 190,000 clones, roughly four fifths of them seen only once. The sample was peripheral blood. Receptors originate from a woman in her sixties or seventies with active or convalescent COVID-19.

This clone is a singleton in its sample. The chain has TRBV2 and TRBJ1-2; no definite D call. Germline CDR1 is SNHLY and CDR2 is FYNNEI. V lost 1 base and J lost 4, with 10 bases in between. The CDR3 length is 14 residues. The CDR3 DNA reads as TGTGCCAGCAGTGAAGATCTCGGCGGCTATGGCTACACCTTC. This gives the protein CASSEDLGGYGYTF.

The J gene is TRBJ2-7, the V gene TRBV19; 9 nucleotides line up with TRBD1. The CDR3 has 14 residues. Losses at the gene ends were 2 bases for V and 2 bases for J; bases not matched to a gene: 1. Germline V gives CDR1 LNHDA, CDR2 SQIVND (reference sequence). CDR3 bases: TGTGCCAGTAGTATACGGACAGGGGCCTACGAGCAGTACTTC. Translating it yields CASSIRTGAYEQYF. The variable domain in full, with the rest retrieved from reference TRBV19 and TRBJ2-7, is DGGITQSPKYLFRKEGQNVTLSCEQNLNHDAMYWYRQDPGQGLRLIYYSQIVNDFQKGDIAEGYSVSREKKESFPLTVTSAQKNPTAFYLCASSIRTGAYEQYFGPGTRLTVT.

The chain carries TRBV5-1 and TRBJ2-6; 9 bases align to TRBD1. There are 14 residues in the CDR3. Trimming removed 4 bases from V and 10 bases from J; junction bases left unmatched: 6. From germline, CDR1 is SGHRS and CDR2 YFSETQ. The CDR3 coding sequence is TGCGCCAGCAGCGGGGGGACAGGGCGGAACGTCCTGACTTTC. Its protein is CASSGGTGRNVLTF. Based on the CDR3 plus reference TRBV5-1 and TRBJ2-6, the full variable domain is KAGVTQTPRYLIKTRGQQVTLSCSPISGHRSVSWYQQTPGQGLQFLFEYFSETQRNKGNFPGRFSGRQFSNSRSEMNVSTLELGDSALYLCASSGGTGRNVLTFGAGSRLTVL.

The chain carries TRBV9 and TRBJ2-2; tentative D call: TRBD2 (6 bases). The CDR3 loop spans 15 amino acids. Trimming removed 1 base from V and 3 bases from J, with 10 bases in between. Germline-derived CDR1 and CDR2 are SGDLS and YYNGEE. The CDR3 bases are TGTGCCAGCAGCGTAACTAGCAGAGACACCGGGGAGCTGTTTTTT. The encoded protein is CASSVTSRDTGELFF.

The chain couples TRBV11-2 to TRBJ2-3, with a tentative D call TRBD2 (5 bases). The CDR3 totals 16 residues. V was clipped by 7 bases and J by 4 bases, with 21 bases between them. Looked up from germline, CDR1 is SGHAT and CDR2 is FQNNGV. The CDR3 loop reads CASTPNLVGGADTQYF. The CDR3 coding sequence is TGTGCCAGCACCCCTAATCTAGTAGGAGGCGCAGATACGCAGTATTTT.

The V and J genes are TRBV18 and TRBJ2-5; a possible D gene is TRBD1 (6 bases). V lost 1 base to trimming and J lost 4 bases, with 13 bases between them. The CDR3 runs to 15 residues. CDR1 is KGHSH and CDR2 is LQKENI in the germline V gene. In DNA, the CDR3 is TGTGCCAGCTCACCACGAAACAACAGGGCAGAGACCCAGTACTTC. Residues: CASSPRNNRAETQYF.

The genes are TRBV28 and TRBJ1-2; no clear D gene. The CDR3 runs to 12 residues. Looked up from germline, CDR1 is MDHEN and CDR2 is SYDVKM. Trimming cost V 3 bases and J 8 bases, with 10 bases left between them. The CDR3 coding sequence is TGTGCCAGCAGTTTGAAGGCGGTGGGCTACACCTTC. Protein sequence: CASSLKAVGYTF.

The J gene is TRBJ2-2, the V gene TRBV6-6, with 10 bases lining up with TRBD1. V gave up 3 bases and J gave up 6 bases; unmatched junction bases: 1. Germline V gene data show CDR1 as MNHNY and CDR2 as SVGAGI (reference sequence). The CDR3 covers 14 residues. The CDR3 spells CASSYGQGAGELFF. The CDR3 DNA reads as TGTGCCAGCAGTTATGGACAGGGGGCCGGGGAGCTGTTTTTT.

The chain combines TRBV12-5 with TRBJ1-5; 7 bases match TRBD1. V lost 3 bases to trimming and J lost 9 bases; unmatched junction nucleotides: 14. CDR1 is LGHNT, CDR2 FRNRAP, per germline. CDR3 length: 16 residues. CDR3 sequence: CASGFAPGQPYWPQHF. As DNA, the CDR3 is TGTGCTAGTGGTTTCGCACCGGGACAGCCCTATTGGCCCCAGCATTTT.

The chain couples TRBV7-3 to TRBJ1-1; 7 bases fit TRBD1. Trimming removed 4 bases from V and 1 base from J; junction bases left unmatched: 9. The CDR3 extends over 16 amino acids. CDR1 and CDR2 from the germline V gene are SGHTA and FQGTGA. Written as DNA, the CDR3 is TGTGCCAGCAGCTCAACAGGGGCCACGCGGAACACTGAAGCTTTCTTT. Translated, it gives CASSSTGATRNTEAFF.

The rearrangement joins TRBV30 to TRBJ2-5, with D possibly TRBD1 on 5 matching bases. CDR3 length: 13 amino acids. CDR1 is GTSNPN, CDR2 SVGIG, per germline (reference sequence). V was pared by 3 bases and J by 4 bases, with 12 bases between. CDR3 protein: CAWRKDQGETQYF. The CDR3 DNA reads as TGTGCCTGGAGAAAGGACCAGGGAGAGACCCAGTACTTC.

This chain uses TRBV5-3 with TRBJ2-2, with TRBD2 as a possible D gene (5 bases). TRBV5-3 is noted as an ORF with a role that remains uncertain. The CDR3 spans 18 residues. V gave up 4 bases and J gave up 9 bases, with 28 bases separating them. Here the CDR3 DNA reads TGTGCCAGAAGCCTACAAGTGCTGATAGCAGCCCACGGGAGGGAGCTGTTTTTT. Encoded protein: CARSLQVLIAAHGRELFF.

The chain uses TRBV4-1 and TRBJ1-2, with 10 bases fitting TRBD1. In germline, CDR1 is MGHRA, CDR2 YSYEKL. The J segment lost 1 base and the V segment lost 1 base, leaving 6 bases of the junction unmatched. The CDR3 is made up of 17 amino acids. The CDR3 bases are TGCGCCAGCAGCCAAGTAGGGACAGGGGAAGTTAACTATGGCTACACCTTC. Protein sequence: CASSQVGTGEVNYGYTF.

This clone was observed a single time. The chain carries TRBV12-5 and TRBJ2-7, with a tentative D call TRBD2 (6 bases). This CDR3 region has 14 residues. Trimming removed 9 bases at V and 3 bases at J, with 18 bases between. Germline values: CDR1 LGHNT, CDR2 FRNRAP. The CDR3 DNA follows: TGTGCTAGCTCTACCGGGACTTTAGGCTACGAGCAGTACTTC. Its translation: CASSTGTLGYEQYF. Variable domain in full (rest from reference TRBV12-5 and TRBJ2-7): DARVTQTPRHKVTEMGQEVTMRCQPILGHNTVFWYRQTMMQGLELLAYFRNRAPLDDSGMPKDRFSAEMPDATLATLKIQPSEPRDSAVYFCASSTGTLGYEQYFGPGTRLTVT.

The J gene is TRBJ2-1, the V gene TRBV29-1, with 9 positions matching TRBD2. This CDR3 contains 15 residues. V was pared by 6 bases and J by 11 bases, with 17 bases of the junction left unmatched. Germline V gene sequence: CDR1 SQVTM, CDR2 ANQGSEA. The CDR3: CSVGAPGLAFSKQFF. The CDR3 nucleotides are TGCAGCGTGGGGGCTCCGGGACTAGCTTTCTCCAAGCAGTTCTTC.

The chain links TRBV28 to TRBJ2-1; possibly TRBD2 for D (5 bases). CDR3 size: 15 residues. Per the germline V gene, CDR1 is MDHEN and CDR2 is SYDVKM. V was cut by 5 bases and J by 8 bases, with 19 bases left in between. CDR3 bases: TGTGCCAGCAGTGGAGCGGATAGCCGATACGATGAGCAGTTCTTC. Translating it yields CASSGADSRYDEQFF. Combining the CDR3 with reference TRBV28 and TRBJ2-1 gives the whole variable domain DVKVTQSSRYLVKRTGEKVFLECVQDMDHENMFWYRQDPGLGLRLIYFSYDVKMKEKGDIPEGYSVSREKKERFSLILESASTNQTSMYLCASSGADSRYDEQFFGPGTRLTVL.

The chain carries TRBV18 and TRBJ2-3, with 9 bases aligning to TRBD2. CDR1 is KGHSH, CDR2 LQKENI, per germline. J lost 1 base, V lost 3 bases, and 5 bases had no gene match. This CDR3 spans 16 amino acids. The DNA of the CDR3 is TGTGCCAGCTCACCCGGCCCTAGCGGGGGCACAGATACGCAGTATTTT. Translating gives CASSPGPSGGTDTQYF.

This clone was detected only a few times. The chain joins TRBV5-5 to TRBJ1-6; no reliable D call. Between the trimmed V and J ends, which lost 0 bases and 0 bases, there was a span of 13 bases. Germline CDR1 and CDR2: SGHKS and YYEKEE (reference sequence). This CDR3 region has 18 residues. CDR3 in amino acids: CASSLAGSGYSYNSPLHF. For the CDR3, the DNA is TGTGCCAGCAGCTTGGCAGGCAGCGGTTACTCCTATAATTCACCCCTCCACTTT. Looking up the rest from reference TRBV5-5 and TRBJ1-6 gives the full variable domain: DAGVTQSPTHLIKTRGQQVTLRCSPISGHKSVSWYQQVLGQGPQFIFQYYEKEERGRGNFPDRFSARQFPNYSSELNVNALLLGDSALYLCASSLAGSGYSYNSPLHFGNGTRLTVT.

The chain has TRBV7-6 and TRBJ2-1; TRBD2 is a possible D gene (6 bases). Germline loops: CDR1 SGHVS, CDR2 FNYEAQ. This CDR3 is built from 16 residues. The germline V and J ends were trimmed by 3 bases and 4 bases, with 16 bases remaining between them. CDR3 DNA: TGTGCCAGCAGCTTGTCGAGGGCCGGGAGATACAATGAGCAGTTCTTC. This translates into CASSLSRAGRYNEQFF.

There are many counts of this clone. This chain links TRBV5-1 with TRBJ1-2; D uncertain. V was clipped by 4 bases and J by 4 bases, with 14 bases between them. Germline loops: CDR1 SGHRS, CDR2 YFSETQ. This CDR3 is built from 14 residues. CDR3 loop: CASSPSEVSYGYTF. For the CDR3, the DNA is TGCGCCAGCAGCCCTTCCGAAGTGAGCTATGGCTACACCTTC.

The rearrangement joins TRBV28 to TRBJ1-2; D call uncertain. Germline CDR1 is MDHEN and CDR2 is SYDVKM. The germline V and J ends were trimmed by 4 bases and 5 bases, with 11 bases remaining between them. This CDR3 has 13 residues. The CDR3 loop reads CASSSAAIYGYTF. CDR3 sequence (DNA): TGTGCCAGCAGTTCCGCGGCGATTTATGGCTACACCTTC.

DNA for the CDR3: TGTGCCAGCAGTCGCCAGGGGTCAGATACGCAGTATTTT. It encodes CASSRQGSDTQYF. The chain uses TRBV7-2 and TRBJ2-3; possibly TRBD1 for D (6 bases). The CDR3 contains 13 residues. Germline V gene lookup returns CDR1 SGHTA and CDR2 FQGNSA. Trimming cost V 6 bases and J 4 bases, with 11 bases left between them. Supplemented by reference TRBV7-2 and TRBJ2-3, the full variable domain reads GAGVSQSPSNKVTEKGKDVELRCDPISGHTALYWYRQSLGQGLEFLIYFQGNSAPDKSGLPSDRFSAERTGGSVSTLTIQRTQQEDSAVYLCASSRQGSDTQYFGPGTRLTVL.

The chain carries TRBV5-1 and TRBJ2-7; 9 bases fit TRBD1. The V and J ends lost 4 bases and 4 bases, in that order; junction bases with no gene match: 6. The germline CDR1 and CDR2 sequences are SGHRS and YFSETQ. This CDR3 has 14 residues. The CDR3 loop is CASSGWGQGYEQYF. CDR3 bases: TGCGCCAGCAGCGGCTGGGGACAGGGATACGAGCAGTACTTC.

This clone occurred a few times. This rearrangement joins TRBV4-1 to TRBJ2-3; TRBD2 matches at 10 bases. This CDR3 has 17 residues. Germline-derived CDR1 and CDR2 are MGHRA and YSYEKL. J was trimmed by 10 bases and V by 1 base; bases with no gene match: 14. The CDR3 spells CASSQGVGLAGEWAQYF. In nucleotides, the CDR3 is TGCGCCAGCAGCCAAGGGGTGGGGCTAGCGGGAGAATGGGCGCAGTATTTT.

This chain connects TRBV28 to TRBJ2-3, with 10 bases that match TRBD2. CDR1 and CDR2 from the germline V gene are MDHEN and SYDVKM. This CDR3 has 16 amino acids. Trimming took 3 bases from V and 3 from J; bases not matched to a gene: 6. For the CDR3, the DNA is TGTGCCAGCAGTTTGATAGCGGGAGGTAGGACAGATACGCAGTATTTT. It is translated as CASSLIAGGRTDTQYF.

This clone was detected only once. V gene TRBV19 combines with J gene TRBJ2-3; 8 nucleotides align to TRBD2. Germline V gives CDR1 LNHDA, CDR2 SQIVND (reference sequence). The CDR3 sequence is 18 residues long. V lost 1 base to trimming and J lost 0 bases; unmatched junction nucleotides: 9. CDR3: CASSIVAGGGRSTDTQYF. The CDR3 DNA reads as TGTGCCAGTAGTATAGTTGCGGGAGGAGGACGAAGCACAGATACGCAGTATTTT.

This chain uses TRBV9 with TRBJ1-5; TRBD1 might be the D (5 bases). Trimming left V 0 bases short and J 9 bases short, with 13 bases between. CDR3 length: 14 residues. From germline, CDR1 is SGDLS and CDR2 YYNGEE. CDR3 protein: CASSVAGGGRPQHF. Written as DNA, the CDR3 is TGTGCCAGCAGCGTAGCCGGGGGGGGTAGGCCCCAGCATTTT.